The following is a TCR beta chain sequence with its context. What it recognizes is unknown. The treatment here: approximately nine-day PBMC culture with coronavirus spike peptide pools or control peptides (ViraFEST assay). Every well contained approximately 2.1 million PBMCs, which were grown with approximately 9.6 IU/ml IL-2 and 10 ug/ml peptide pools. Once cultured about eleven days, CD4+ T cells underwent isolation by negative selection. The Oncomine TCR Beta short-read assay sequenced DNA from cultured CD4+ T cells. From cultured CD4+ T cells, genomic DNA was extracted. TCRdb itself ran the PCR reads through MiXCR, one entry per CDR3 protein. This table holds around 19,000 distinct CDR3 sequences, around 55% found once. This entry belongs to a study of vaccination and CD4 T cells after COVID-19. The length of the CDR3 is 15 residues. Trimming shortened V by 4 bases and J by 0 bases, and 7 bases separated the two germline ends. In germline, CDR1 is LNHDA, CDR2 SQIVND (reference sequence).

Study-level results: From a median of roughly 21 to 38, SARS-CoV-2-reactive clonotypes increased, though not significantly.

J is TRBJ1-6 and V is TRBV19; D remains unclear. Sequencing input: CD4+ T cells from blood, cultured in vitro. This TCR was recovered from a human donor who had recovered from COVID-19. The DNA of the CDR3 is TGTGCCAGTAGTACCGGGAGCTCCTATAATTCACCCCTCCACTTT. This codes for CASSTGSSYNSPLHF. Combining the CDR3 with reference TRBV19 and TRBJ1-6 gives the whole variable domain DGGITQSPKYLFRKEGQNVTLSCEQNLNHDAMYWYRQDPGQGLRLIYYSQIVNDFQKGDIAEGYSVSREKKESFPLTVTSAQKNPTAFYLCASSTGSSYNSPLHFGNGTRLTVT.